This TCR beta chain was found in a study of cytomegalovirus exposure and HLA in healthy donors. Study results and limitations: Confirmation was obtained in vitro that a few CMV-associated chains are specific for CMV antigens.

Some clones are missing from TCRdb's copy, which holds only in-frame ones; the method was immunoSEQ multiplex PCR. The sample includes approximately 300,000 clones, 86% of them seen just once. Points on this clone: Its antigen is currently unknown.

The CDR3 consists of 16 residues. Germline CDR1 is LGHNA and CDR2 is YNFKEQ. Trimming shortened V by 0 bases and J by 1 base, and 11 bases separated the two germline ends. The rearrangement links TRBV4-2 to TRBJ2-3; D call uncertain. Sequencing was done on a sample of PBMCs. The source is a woman aged 18-29 years in good health and CMV-seronegative. The chain's CDR3 is CASSQDHLTGTDTQYF. Written as DNA, the CDR3 is TGTGCCAGCAGCCAAGATCACTTAACAGGCACAGATACGCAGTATTTT.